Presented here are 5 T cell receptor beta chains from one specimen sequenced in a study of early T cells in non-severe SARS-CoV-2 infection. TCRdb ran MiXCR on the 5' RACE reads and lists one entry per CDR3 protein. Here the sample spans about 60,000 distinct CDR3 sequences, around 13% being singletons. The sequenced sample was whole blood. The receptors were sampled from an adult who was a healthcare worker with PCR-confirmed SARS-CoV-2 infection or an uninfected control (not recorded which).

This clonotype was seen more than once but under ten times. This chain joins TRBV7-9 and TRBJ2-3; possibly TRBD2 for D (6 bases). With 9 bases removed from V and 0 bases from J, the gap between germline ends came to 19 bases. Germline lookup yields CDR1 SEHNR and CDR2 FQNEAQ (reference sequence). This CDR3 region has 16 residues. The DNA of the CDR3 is TGTGCCAGTACTGGGGGGATAACCGCTAGCACAGATACGCAGTATTTT. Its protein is CASTGGITASTDTQYF.

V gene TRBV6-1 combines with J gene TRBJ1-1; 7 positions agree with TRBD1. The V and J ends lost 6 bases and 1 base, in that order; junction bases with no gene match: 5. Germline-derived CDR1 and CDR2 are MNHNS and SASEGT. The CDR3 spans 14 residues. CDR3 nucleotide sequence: TGTGCCAGCAGGACCGGGACAGCGAACACTGAAGCTTTCTTT. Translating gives CASRTGTANTEAFF.

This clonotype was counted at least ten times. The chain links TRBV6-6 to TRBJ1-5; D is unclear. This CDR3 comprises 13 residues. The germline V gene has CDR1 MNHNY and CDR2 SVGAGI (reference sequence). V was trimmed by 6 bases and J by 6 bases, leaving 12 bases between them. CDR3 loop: CASSQLTGQPQHF. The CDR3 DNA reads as TGTGCCAGCAGCCAGTTAACCGGTCAGCCCCAGCATTTT.

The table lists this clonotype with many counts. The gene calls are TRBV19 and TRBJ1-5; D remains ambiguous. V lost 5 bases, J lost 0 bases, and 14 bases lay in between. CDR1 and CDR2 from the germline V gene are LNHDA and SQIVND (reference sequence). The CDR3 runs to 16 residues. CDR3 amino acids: CASSLAAASSNQPQHF. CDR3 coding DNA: TGTGCCAGTAGTCTAGCAGCGGCATCTAGCAATCAGCCCCAGCATTTT. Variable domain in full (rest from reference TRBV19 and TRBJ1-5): DGGITQSPKYLFRKEGQNVTLSCEQNLNHDAMYWYRQDPGQGLRLIYYSQIVNDFQKGDIAEGYSVSREKKESFPLTVTSAQKNPTAFYLCASSLAAASSNQPQHFGDGTRLSIL.

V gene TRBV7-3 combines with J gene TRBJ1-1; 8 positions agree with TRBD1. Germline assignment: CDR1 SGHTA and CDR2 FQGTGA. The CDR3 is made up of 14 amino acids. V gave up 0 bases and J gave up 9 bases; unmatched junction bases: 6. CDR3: CASSLTEDRVKAFF. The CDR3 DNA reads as TGTGCCAGCAGCTTAACGGAGGACAGGGTTAAAGCTTTCTTT.